These T cell receptor beta chains were read from a single sample in a study of blood T cell repertoires in COVID-19. TCRdb's copy holds only in-frame clones and misses some; the assay was immunoSEQ multiplex PCR. The sample contains 200,000 to 300,000 clones, around 86% of which appear only once. The sequencing input was PBMCs or T cells enriched from blood (not recorded which). The receptors stem from a woman under 30 who had recovered from COVID-19. Both conserved end residues are part of each CDR3. A D gene is named only where the DNA matches it firmly. Clone size, where shown, is once, few, many, or a class for clones that have expanded.

clone_size | j_call | d_call | v_call | cdr3_aa | cdr3_nt
- | TRBJ2-7 | - | TRBV15 | CATSVTDYEQYF | TGTGCCACCAGCGTGACTGACTACGAGCAGTACTTC
- | TRBJ1-1 | TRBD1 | TRBV11-2 | CASSSTGGKGGEAFF | TGTGCCAGCAGCTCGACAGGGGGCAAGGGGGGTGAAGCTTTCTTT
once | TRBJ2-5 | - | TRBV11-3 | CASSLEPGRETQYF | TGTGCCAGCAGCTTAGAGCCAGGGCGCGAGACCCAGTACTTC
- | TRBJ1-4 | TRBD1 | TRBV2 | CASSAPGGRIEKLFF | TGTGCCAGCAGTGCCCCAGGGGGTCGAATTGAAAAACTGTTTTTT
- | TRBJ2-7 | TRBD1 | TRBV18 | CASSLDGQGFDEQYF | TGTGCCAGCTCGCTAGACGGACAGGGTTTCGACGAGCAGTACTTC
- | TRBJ2-1 | - | TRBV5-8 | CASSKNRGLLLSSYNEQFF | TGTGCCAGCAGCAAGAATCGTGGACTCTTACTAAGCTCCTACAATGAGCAGTTCTTC
- | TRBJ1-2 | - | TRBV15 | CATGQFNYGYTF | TGTGCCACCGGACAGTTTAACTATGGCTACACCTTC
- | TRBJ2-1 | TRBD1 | TRBV28 | CASSSGTGARDEQFF | TGTGCCAGCAGTTCCGGGACAGGGGCTAGGGATGAGCAGTTCTTC
once | TRBJ2-2 | TRBD1 | TRBV28 | CASSYIQGANADGELFF | TGTGCCAGCAGTTATATACAGGGGGCTAACGCGGACGGGGAGCTGTTTTTT
- | TRBJ1-3 | TRBD1 | TRBV11-2 | CASSRTGVGNTIYF | TGTGCCAGCAGCCGGACAGGGGTTGGAAACACCATATATTTT
- | TRBJ2-5 | - | TRBV27 | CASSLFARGRETQYF | TGTGCCAGCAGTTTATTCGCCAGGGGGAGGGAGACCCAGTACTTC
once | TRBJ2-2 | - | TRBV7-8 | CASSLVGLGPNTGELFF | TGTGCCAGCAGCTTAGTCGGCCTAGGCCCTAACACCGGGGAGCTGTTTTTT
- | TRBJ2-7 | - | TRBV28 | CASRGVGPYEQYF | TGTGCCAGCAGGGGCGTAGGCCCCTACGAGCAGTACTTC
- | TRBJ2-3 | - | TRBV6-5 | CASSYSRDTDTQYF | TGTGCCAGCAGTTATTCCAGGGACACAGATACGCAGTATTTT
once | TRBJ2-5 | TRBD1 | TRBV11-3 | CASSSGGAYQETQYF | TGTGCCAGCAGCTCAGGGGGCGCGTACCAAGAGACCCAGTACTTC
once | TRBJ1-5 | - | TRBV25-1 | CASSDRFNQPQHF | TGTGCCAGCAGTGACAGATTTAATCAGCCCCAGCATTTT
- | TRBJ2-7 | - | TRBV7-8 | CASSSLTGSYEQYF | TGTGCCAGCAGCTCCCTGACAGGCTCCTACGAGCAGTACTTC
- | TRBJ1-5 | TRBD1 | TRBV6-5 | CASKITGGGNQPQHF | TGTGCCAGCAAAATCACAGGGGGCGGCAATCAGCCCCAGCATTTT
- | TRBJ2-1 | TRBD2 | TRBV9 | CASSGGLDNEQFF | TGTGCCAGCAGCGGGGGACTAGACAATGAGCAGTTCTTC
once | TRBJ2-3 | TRBD2 | TRBV2 | CASTLPSAGVGDTQYF | TGTGCCAGCACGCTTCCGAGCGCGGGAGTGGGGGATACGCAGTATTTT
few | TRBJ2-1 | TRBD2 | TRBV5-1 | CASSSGGPTGNEQFF | TGCGCCAGCAGTAGCGGGGGGCCGACAGGGAATGAGCAGTTCTTC
- | TRBJ1-1 | - | TRBV6-2/TRBV6-3 | CASSVGPARGGTEAFF | TGTGCCAGCAGTGTAGGCCCAGCAAGGGGTGGCACTGAAGCTTTCTTT
- | TRBJ2-6 | TRBD2 | TRBV5-1 | CASSLDLRGALSGANVLTF | TGCGCCAGCAGCTTGGATTTGCGGGGGGCTCTCTCTGGGGCCAACGTCCTGACTTTC
- | TRBJ1-3 | TRBD1 | TRBV9 | CASSVGTGGGNTIYF | TGTGCCAGCAGCGTCGGGACAGGGGGTGGAAACACCATATATTTT
few | TRBJ2-7 | - | TRBV7-2 | CASSLARGLVPYEQYF | TGTGCCAGCAGCTTAGCCCGGGGTCTAGTCCCCTACGAGCAGTACTTC
- | TRBJ2-7 | - | TRBV30 | CAWRTQDYEQYF | TGTGCCTGGAGGACCCAGGACTACGAGCAGTACTTC
- | TRBJ1-4 | - | TRBV2 | CATGTYPSTNEKLFF | TGTGCCACCGGGACTTACCCATCAACTAATGAAAAACTGTTTTTT
once | TRBJ2-2 | TRBD2 | TRBV28 | CASSRTSGRNAGELFF | TGTGCCAGCAGCCGCACTAGCGGGAGAAATGCCGGGGAGCTGTTTTTT
- | TRBJ1-2 | TRBD1 | TRBV19 | CASGQGYWGYTF | TGTGCCAGTGGACAGGGGTATTGGGGCTACACCTTC
- | TRBJ2-7 | - | TRBV7-9 | CASSSRTDTKPHEQYF | TGTGCCAGCAGCAGTCGGACAGACACTAAGCCCCACGAGCAGTACTTC
few | TRBJ2-2 | - | TRBV7-9 | CASSLKRAAGELFF | TGTGCCAGCAGCTTAAAGCGTGCCGCCGGGGAGCTGTTTTTT
- | TRBJ2-1 | TRBD2 | TRBV7-9 | CASNQLAVGYNEQFF | TGTGCCAGCAATCAACTAGCGGTTGGGTACAATGAGCAGTTCTTC
- | TRBJ2-7 | TRBD2 | TRBV10-1 | CASSSGASGRIGYEQYF | TGCGCCAGCAGTAGCGGGGCTAGCGGGAGGATCGGCTACGAGCAGTACTTC
once | TRBJ2-2 | TRBD2 | TRBV27 | CASSLFGVAGYTGELFF | TGTGCCAGCAGTTTATTCGGGGTAGCGGGATATACCGGGGAGCTGTTTTTT
- | TRBJ2-1 | TRBD2 | TRBV6-5 | CASSYVAGGPGNEQFF | TGTGCCAGCAGTTATGTTGCGGGAGGGCCGGGGAATGAGCAGTTCTTC
once | TRBJ2-7 | - | TRBV6-2/TRBV6-3 | CASSNWDTSYEQYF | TGTGCCAGCAGTAACTGGGACACGTCCTACGAGCAGTACTTC
- | TRBJ2-7 | TRBD1 | TRBV30 | CAWSLGQGAPYEQYF | TGTGCCTGGAGTCTAGGACAGGGGGCACCCTACGAGCAGTACTTC
- | TRBJ2-1 | - | TRBV5-5 | CASSLGDTQWNEQFF | TGTGCCAGCAGCTTAGGGGACACCCAATGGAATGAGCAGTTCTTC
- | TRBJ2-5 | TRBD2 | TRBV3-1/TRBV3-2 | CASSQDPRWAGGGETQYF | TGTGCCAGCAGCCAAGACCCGCGGTGGGCGGGAGGCGGGGAGACCCAGTACTTC
- | TRBJ1-1 | - | TRBV4-3 | CASSQEGRYTEAFF | TGCGCCAGCAGCCAAGAGGGCAGATACACTGAAGCTTTCTTT
- | TRBJ2-3 | TRBD2 | TRBV19 | CATGGTSGADTQYF | TGTGCCACAGGGGGGACTAGCGGAGCGGATACGCAGTATTTT
- | TRBJ1-6 | - | TRBV19 | CASSRDWNSYNSPLHF | TGTGCCAGTAGTCGGGATTGGAACTCCTATAATTCACCCCTCCACTTT
- | TRBJ2-5 | - | TRBV5-1 | CASSVEGRRWETQYF | TGCGCCAGCAGCGTTGAGGGCCGGAGGTGGGAGACCCAGTACTTC
few | TRBJ1-3 | - | TRBV11-3 | CASSARQRLSGNTIYF | TGTGCCAGCAGCGCCCGACAGCGCCTCTCTGGAAACACCATATATTTT
- | TRBJ2-7 | - | TRBV9 | CASSLRGGSYEQYF | TGTGCCAGCAGCCTAAGGGGGGGCTCCTACGAGCAGTACTTC
- | TRBJ2-7 | - | TRBV7-6 | CASSLVTPGNYEQYF | TGTGCCAGCAGCTTAGTAACCCCAGGGAACTACGAGCAGTACTTC
once | TRBJ1-2 | - | TRBV27 | CASSTTNYGYTF | TGTGCCAGCAGTACTACTAACTATGGCTACACCTTC
- | TRBJ1-2 | - | TRBV5-1 | CASSLGGAEGPSGYTF | TGCGCCAGCAGCTTGGGGGGTGCGGAGGGACCGTCCGGCTACACCTTC
- | TRBJ2-7 | TRBD2 | TRBV9 | CASSPPSGTPYEQYF | TGTGCCAGCAGCCCCCCAAGCGGGACCCCCTACGAGCAGTACTTC
- | TRBJ2-5 | TRBD2 | TRBV30 | CAWSVGAGALQETQYF | TGTGCCTGGAGTGTGGGAGCGGGGGCACTCCAAGAGACCCAGTACTTC
- | TRBJ2-7 | - | TRBV4-1 | CASSQGRLAYEQYF | TGCGCCAGCAGCCAAGGGCGACTAGCCTACGAGCAGTACTTC
- | TRBJ2-7 | - | TRBV13 | CASSFSAGYEQYF | TGTGCCAGCAGCTTTTCCGCAGGTTACGAGCAGTACTTC
- | TRBJ2-3 | - | TRBV5-4 | CAASHQKGTDTQYF | TGTGCCGCTAGCCACCAGAAAGGCACAGATACGCAGTATTTT
- | TRBJ2-5 | TRBD1 | TRBV9 | CASSVAGTGPETQYF | TGTGCCAGCAGCGTAGCTGGGACAGGGCCAGAGACCCAGTACTTC
- | TRBJ2-7 | TRBD2 | TRBV5-1 | CASSLVTSGIHYEQYF | TGCGCCAGCAGCTTGGTGACTAGCGGGATTCACTACGAGCAGTACTTC
- | TRBJ2-3 | TRBD1 | TRBV5-6 | CASSNGQGRTDTQYF | TGTGCCAGCAGCAACGGACAGGGTCGCACAGATACGCAGTATTTT
- | TRBJ2-3 | - | TRBV10-1 | CATSVTHTDTQYF | TGCGCCACCTCGGTAACTCACACAGATACGCAGTATTTT
- | TRBJ2-2 | - | TRBV6-5 | CASSPTGANTGELFF | TGTGCCAGCAGTCCTACGGGGGCGAACACCGGGGAGCTGTTTTTT